The 27 T cell receptor beta chains below were found in one sample sequenced in a study of identical twins. TCRdb fed the 5' RACE reads into MiXCR, producing one record per CDR3 protein. In the table there are roughly 750,000 distinct CDR3 sequences, 21% of which are singletons. This same sample was also taken into another study, of T cells expressing NK-cell markers.

Sequencing was carried out using PBMCs. Receptor source: a woman aged 18-29 years in good health.

The sample holds a few counts of this clonotype. V usage is TRBV3-1 and J usage is TRBJ1-1, with D maybe TRBD1 (5 bases). The germline CDR1 and CDR2 sequences are LGHDT and YNNKEL (reference sequence). V gave up 7 bases and J gave up 5 bases, with 14 bases separating them. The CDR3 loop spans 13 amino acids. The CDR3 is CASIYQGGTEAFF. The DNA for the CDR3 is TGTGCCAGCATATATCAGGGAGGAACTGAAGCTTTCTTT. The full variable domain, its missing parts supplied by reference TRBV3-1 and TRBJ1-1, is DTAVSQTPKYLVTQMGNDKSIKCEQNLGHDTMYWYKQDSKKFLKIMFSYNNKELIINETVPNRFSPKSPDKAHLNLHINSLELGDSAVYFCASIYQGGTEAFFGQGTRLTVV.

The genes are TRBV20-1 and TRBJ2-2, with a possible D match to TRBD2 (7 bases). Germline V CDR1 and CDR2: DFQATT, SNEGSKA (reference sequence). With 8 bases removed from V and 5 bases from J, the gap between germline ends came to 15 bases. The CDR3 loop spans 13 amino acids. This chain's CDR3 is CSPWGGRTGELFF. The CDR3 DNA sequence: TGCAGTCCCTGGGGGGGGCGAACCGGGGAGCTGTTTTTT.

In this sample, this clonotype turned up a few times. The chain employs TRBV20-1 and TRBJ2-3, with D unresolved. Germline CDR1 reads DFQATT; CDR2 reads SNEGSKA (reference sequence). The CDR3 contains 14 residues. The germline V and J ends were trimmed by 7 bases and 0 bases, with 14 bases remaining between them. In DNA, the CDR3 is TGCAGTGTAAAAGACTCGATTAGCACAGATACGCAGTATTTT. It encodes CSVKDSISTDTQYF.

This clonotype qualifies as medium-sized. The V and J genes are TRBV5-6 and TRBJ2-5; D unresolved. Trimming took 2 bases from V and 2 from J, leaving 10 bases between them. The germline V gene encodes CDR1 SGHDT and CDR2 YYEEEE. The CDR3 covers 14 residues. The CDR3 sequence is CASSFRATQETQYF. As DNA, the CDR3 is TGTGCCAGCAGCTTCCGGGCCACACAAGAGACCCAGTACTTC.

The rearrangement uses TRBV29-1 and TRBJ2-2, with D possibly being TRBD2 (6 bases). The V gene lost 7 bases and the J gene lost 3 bases, with 12 bases spanning the gap. Looked up from germline, CDR1 is SQVTM and CDR2 is ANQGSEA. This CDR3 is built from 13 residues. The CDR3 protein is CSGAGRYTGELFF. CDR3 bases: TGCAGCGGCGCGGGACGGTACACCGGGGAGCTGTTTTTT.

The chain joins TRBV5-1 to TRBJ2-3; 11 bases are shared with TRBD2. J lost 5 bases, V lost 4 bases, and 12 bases had no gene match. This CDR3 is 17 amino acids long. CDR1 and CDR2 (germline): SGHRS, YFSETQ. CDR3 in DNA: TGCGCCAGCAGCGCCGTACTAGCGGGAGAGACAGGAGATACGCAGTATTTT. Amino acid sequence: CASSAVLAGETGDTQYF.

This clonotype was detected many times. The chain recombines TRBV9 with TRBJ2-2, with D uncertain. Trimming left V 3 bases short and J 4 bases short, with 13 bases between. CDR1 is SGDLS, CDR2 YYNGEE, per germline. The CDR3 is 15 residues long. DNA for the CDR3: TGTGCCAGCAGCGCATTGAGTGGCGGCACCGGGGAGCTGTTTTTT. Protein sequence: CASSALSGGTGELFF.

This clonotype came up a few times. This chain connects TRBV5-5 to TRBJ2-5, with a weak D call TRBD1 (7 bases). V lost 5 bases, J lost 2 bases, and 16 bases lay in between. This CDR3 region has 15 residues. Germline assignment: CDR1 SGHKS and CDR2 YYEKEE (reference sequence). The CDR3 nucleotides are TGTGCCAGCAGGAGGCAGGGGGGATTTCAAGAGACCCAGTACTTC. It translates to CASRRQGGFQETQYF.

The chain is built from TRBV9 and TRBJ2-2; D is uncertain. Looked up from germline, CDR1 is SGDLS and CDR2 is YYNGEE. This CDR3 comprises 14 residues. V was cut by 1 base and J by 5 bases, with 9 bases left in between. CDR3 residues: CASSVNSLTGELFF. DNA for the CDR3: TGTGCCAGCAGCGTAAATTCTCTTACCGGGGAGCTGTTTTTT.

The chain combines TRBV27 with TRBJ2-7; D might be TRBD1 or TRBD2, each matching 7 bases. Germline V lookup: CDR1 MNHEY, CDR2 SMNVEV (reference sequence). The CDR3 length is 17 residues. V was clipped by 4 bases and J by 0 bases, with 19 bases between them. The CDR3: CASSSPRGGVVSYEQYF. CDR3 nucleotide sequence: TGTGCCAGCAGTTCCCCCAGGGGGGGAGTAGTCTCCTACGAGCAGTACTTC.

This clonotype was found a few times. The V and J genes are TRBV12-3 or TRBV12-4 and TRBJ1-1, with 7 bases aligning to TRBD1. This CDR3 is built from 15 residues. V gave up 7 bases and J gave up 1 base; unmatched junction bases: 9. This CDR3 is CASTTWTGRNTEAFF. As DNA, the CDR3 is TGTGCCAGCACCACCTGGACAGGAAGGAACACTGAAGCTTTCTTT.

This clonotype was picked up a small number of times. This chain links TRBV20-1 with TRBJ1-2, with 8 bases fitting TRBD1. With 5 bases clipped from V and 4 bases from J, the junction kept 9 bases outside the gene matches. CDR1 is DFQATT and CDR2 is SNEGSKA in the germline V gene (reference sequence). The CDR3 contains 14 residues. Here the CDR3 DNA reads TGCAGTGCTGAGTCAGGGGGCCCGGGCTATGGCTACACCTTC. This translates into CSAESGGPGYGYTF.

The chain combines TRBV6-1 with TRBJ1-3; D is possibly TRBD1 (5 bases). V was trimmed by 6 bases and J by 1 base, leaving 7 bases between them. This CDR3 is built from 13 residues. Germline lookup yields CDR1 MNHNS and CDR2 SASEGT. CDR3 protein: CASRRQSGNTIYF. The CDR3 DNA is TGTGCCAGCAGGAGACAGTCTGGAAACACCATATATTTT.

The genes are TRBV30 and TRBJ2-3; TRBD2 matches at 7 bases. CDR3 length: 14 residues. J gave up 4 bases and V 0 bases, and 4 bases lay outside the gene matches. The germline V gene encodes CDR1 GTSNPN and CDR2 SVGIG (reference sequence). CDR3 nucleotides: TGTGCCTGGAGTGTGGGAGGGAGCCCAGATACGCAGTATTTT. This codes for CAWSVGGSPDTQYF.

This clonotype was counted only a few times. V and J are TRBV29-1 and TRBJ2-1; tentatively, D is TRBD1 (6 bases). V was clipped by 4 bases and J by 7 bases, with 17 bases between them. CDR3 length: 14 residues. Germline V CDR1 and CDR2: SQVTM, ANQGSEA. In nucleotides, the CDR3 is TGCAGCGTTGTCAGGGCAGGGGAAGGGAATGAGCAGTTCTTC. Translating gives CSVVRAGEGNEQFF.

This clonotype was counted between two and nine times. The chain carries TRBV5-1 and TRBJ2-7; D might be TRBD2 (5 bases). The germline V gene encodes CDR1 SGHRS and CDR2 YFSETQ. The V gene lost 3 bases and the J gene lost 4 bases, with 17 bases spanning the gap. CDR3 length equals 15 residues. CDR3 amino acids: CASSWTWTGNYEQYF. Written as DNA, the CDR3 is TGCGCCAGCAGCTGGACTTGGACGGGGAATTACGAGCAGTACTTC.

CDR3 sequence: CASSENGLDYEQYF. In DNA form, the CDR3 reads TGTGCCAGCAGTGAAAACGGACTTGACTACGAGCAGTACTTC. This rearrangement joins TRBV25-1 to TRBJ2-7, with D possibly matching TRBD2 (5 bases). The V end lost 2 bases, the J end lost 3 bases, and 11 bases lay between the germline ends. Germline V gene data show CDR1 as MGHDK and CDR2 as SYGVNS. This CDR3 has 14 amino acids.

The chain uses TRBV7-8 and TRBJ1-5, with 7 bases fitting TRBD1. The junction had 7 bases not matched to a gene; V was cut back by 1 base and J by 7 bases. Per germline, CDR1 SGHVS and CDR2 FQNEAQ. CDR3 size: 15 residues. DNA for the CDR3: TGTGCCAGCAGCTTAGGTTCAGGGGGTGGACAGCCCCAGCATTTT. Amino acid sequence: CASSLGSGGGQPQHF.

This chain connects TRBV5-1 to TRBJ2-3; 7 nucleotides match TRBD1. The V and J ends lost 6 bases and 6 bases, in that order; junction bases with no gene match: 10. There are 14 residues in the CDR3. Germline lookup yields CDR1 SGHRS and CDR2 YFSETQ. CDR3 DNA sequence: TGCGCCAGCACCCTGGCAGGGGGAATGGATACGCAGTATTTT. Amino acids: CASTLAGGMDTQYF.

This clonotype has a count of ten or more. The gene calls are TRBV6-1 and TRBJ2-5; the D gene could be TRBD1 or TRBD2 (6 bases each). CDR1 MNHNS and CDR2 SASEGT come from the germline V gene. This CDR3 has 14 amino acids. V lost 8 bases, J lost 1 base, and 14 bases lay in between. This CDR3 reads CASLEGGGQETQYF. In nucleotides, the CDR3 is TGTGCCAGCCTTGAGGGGGGCGGCCAAGAGACCCAGTACTTC.

This chain joins TRBV20-1 and TRBJ2-6; D might be TRBD1 (6 bases). The CDR3 covers 16 residues. Germline values: CDR1 DFQATT, CDR2 SNEGSKA (reference sequence). The ends were cut back, 3 bases at V and 1 base at J, with 13 bases in the middle. The CDR3 DNA sequence: TGCAGTGCTAGTCCCCTAGGGGGATCTGGGGCCAACGTCCTGACTTTC. It yields the protein CSASPLGGSGANVLTF.

The rearrangement links TRBV7-9 to TRBJ2-5; D is ambiguous. Trimming left V 1 base short and J 6 bases short, with 15 bases between. From germline, CDR1 is SEHNR and CDR2 FQNEAQ (reference sequence). The CDR3 has 15 amino acids. CDR3 coding DNA: TGTGCCAGCAGCTTAGGAGGCGCGAATCTACAGACCCAGTACTTC. Translating it yields CASSLGGANLQTQYF.

The V and J genes are TRBV12-3 or TRBV12-4 and TRBJ1-5, with D tentatively TRBD1 (6 bases). V dropped 1 base and J dropped 6 bases, with 13 bases sitting between them. The CDR3 totals 15 residues. CDR3 sequence: CASSLGRGSTQPQHF. The CDR3 DNA reads as TGTGCCAGCAGTTTAGGCAGGGGCTCGACTCAGCCCCAGCATTTT.

In this sample, this clonotype turned up many times. This chain connects TRBV7-9 to TRBJ2-1; 7 positions match TRBD2. The CDR3 runs to 15 residues. Trimming cost V 3 bases and J 7 bases; bases outside gene matches: 9. Germline V gene lookup returns CDR1 SEHNR and CDR2 FQNEAQ (reference sequence). The CDR3 bases are TGTGCCAGCAGCTTGGAGCGGGGCCGGAAAAATGAGCAGTTCTTC. It specifies CASSLERGRKNEQFF.

The rearrangement joins TRBV30 to TRBJ2-5, with 12 positions matching TRBD2. CDR1 and CDR2 from the germline V gene are GTSNPN and SVGIG (reference sequence). CDR3 length: 14 amino acids. Trimming took 4 bases from V and 3 from J; bases not matched to a gene: 3. CDR3 nucleotides: TGTGCCTGGACTAGCGGGAGGGCCGAAGAGACCCAGTACTTC. This sequence encodes CAWTSGRAEETQYF.

This clonotype was found a few times. This chain links TRBV7-2 with TRBJ1-6; 8 bases map to TRBD1. CDR1 and CDR2 from the germline V gene are SGHTA and FQGNSA. The CDR3 is 14 amino acids. The V gene end was trimmed by 4 bases and the J gene end by 7 bases; junction bases not matched to a gene: 3. CDR3 DNA: TGTGCCAGCAGCTGGACAGGGCGGAATTCACCCCTCCACTTT. Encoded protein: CASSWTGRNSPLHF.

This clonotype has a handful of counts. V is TRBV18 and J is TRBJ2-7, with unresolved D. Germline CDR1 is KGHSH and CDR2 is LQKENI. This CDR3 has 14 amino acids. The V and J ends lost 4 bases and 4 bases respectively, with 14 bases between them. CDR3 in amino acids: CASSLRRYNYEQYF. The CDR3 DNA sequence: TGTGCCAGCTCACTCCGACGGTATAATTACGAGCAGTACTTC.